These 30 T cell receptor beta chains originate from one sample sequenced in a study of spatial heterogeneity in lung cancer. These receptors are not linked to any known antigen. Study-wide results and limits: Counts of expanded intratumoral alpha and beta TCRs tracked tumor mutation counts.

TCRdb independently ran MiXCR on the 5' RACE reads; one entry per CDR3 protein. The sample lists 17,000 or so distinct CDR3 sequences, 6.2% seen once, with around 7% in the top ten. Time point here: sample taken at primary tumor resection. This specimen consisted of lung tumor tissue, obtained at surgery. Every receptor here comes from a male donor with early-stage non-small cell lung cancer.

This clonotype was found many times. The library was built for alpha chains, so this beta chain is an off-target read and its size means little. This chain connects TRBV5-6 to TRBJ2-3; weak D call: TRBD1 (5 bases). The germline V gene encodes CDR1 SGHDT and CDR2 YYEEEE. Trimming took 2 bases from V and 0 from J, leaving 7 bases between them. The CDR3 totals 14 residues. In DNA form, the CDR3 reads TGTGCCAGCAGCTTTCAGGGCAGCACAGATACGCAGTATTTT. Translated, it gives CASSFQGSTDTQYF.

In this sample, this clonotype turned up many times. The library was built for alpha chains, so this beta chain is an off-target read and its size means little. Here the CDR3 DNA reads TGTGCCAGCAGCTCGATGAAGGGCACAGATACGCAGTATTTT. It specifies CASSSMKGTDTQYF. The rearrangement joins TRBV7-2 to TRBJ2-3; no clear D gene. The CDR3 is 14 residues long. Germline CDR1 reads SGHTA; CDR2 reads FQGNSA. V was cut by 4 bases and J by 1 base, with 9 bases left in between.

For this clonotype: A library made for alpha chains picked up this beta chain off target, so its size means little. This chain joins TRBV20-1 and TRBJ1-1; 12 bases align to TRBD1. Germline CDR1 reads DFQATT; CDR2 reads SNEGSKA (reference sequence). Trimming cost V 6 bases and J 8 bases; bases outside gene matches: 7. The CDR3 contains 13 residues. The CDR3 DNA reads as TGCAGTGCGTTCGGGACAGGGGGCCCGGAAGCTTTCTTT. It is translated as CSAFGTGGPEAFF.

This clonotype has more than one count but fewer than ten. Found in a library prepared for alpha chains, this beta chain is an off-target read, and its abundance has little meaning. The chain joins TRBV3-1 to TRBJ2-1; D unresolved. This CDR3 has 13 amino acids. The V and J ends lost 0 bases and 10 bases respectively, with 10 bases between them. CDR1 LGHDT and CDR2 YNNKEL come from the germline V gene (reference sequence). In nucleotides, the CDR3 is TGTGCCAGCAGCCAAGAGGATAGGGCGGAGCAGTTCTTC. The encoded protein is CASSQEDRAEQFF.

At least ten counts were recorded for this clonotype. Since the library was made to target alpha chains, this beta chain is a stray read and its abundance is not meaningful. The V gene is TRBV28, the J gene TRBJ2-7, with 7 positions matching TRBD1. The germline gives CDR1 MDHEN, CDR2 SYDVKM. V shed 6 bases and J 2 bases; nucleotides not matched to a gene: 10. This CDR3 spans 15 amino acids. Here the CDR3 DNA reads TGTGCCAGCAGCACCGGACAGGAGTCCGCCTACGAGCAGTACTTC. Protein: CASSTGQESAYEQYF.

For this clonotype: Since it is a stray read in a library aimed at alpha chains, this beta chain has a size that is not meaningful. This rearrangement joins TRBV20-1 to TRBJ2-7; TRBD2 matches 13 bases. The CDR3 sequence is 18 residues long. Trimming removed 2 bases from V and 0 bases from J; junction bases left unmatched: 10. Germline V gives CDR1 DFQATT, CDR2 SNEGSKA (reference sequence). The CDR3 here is CSARTVTSGGTSSYEQYF. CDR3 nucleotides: TGCAGTGCTAGAACTGTGACTAGCGGGGGGACTAGCTCCTACGAGCAGTACTTC.

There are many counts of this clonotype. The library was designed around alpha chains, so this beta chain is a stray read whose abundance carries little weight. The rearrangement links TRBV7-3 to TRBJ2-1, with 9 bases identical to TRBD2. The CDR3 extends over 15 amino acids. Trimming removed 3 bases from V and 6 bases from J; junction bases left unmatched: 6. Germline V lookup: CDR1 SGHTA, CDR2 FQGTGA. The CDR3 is CASSLGTSSANEQFF. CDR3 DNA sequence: TGTGCCAGCAGCTTGGGGACTAGCTCCGCCAATGAGCAGTTCTTC.

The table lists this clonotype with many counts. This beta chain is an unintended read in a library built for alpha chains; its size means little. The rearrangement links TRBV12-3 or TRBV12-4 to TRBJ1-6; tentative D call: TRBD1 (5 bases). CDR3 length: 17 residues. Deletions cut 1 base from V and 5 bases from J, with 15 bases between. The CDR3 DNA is TGTGCCAGCAGTTTAGGGGCTACGGGGGAGCATAATTCACCCCTCCACTTT. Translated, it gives CASSLGATGEHNSPLHF.

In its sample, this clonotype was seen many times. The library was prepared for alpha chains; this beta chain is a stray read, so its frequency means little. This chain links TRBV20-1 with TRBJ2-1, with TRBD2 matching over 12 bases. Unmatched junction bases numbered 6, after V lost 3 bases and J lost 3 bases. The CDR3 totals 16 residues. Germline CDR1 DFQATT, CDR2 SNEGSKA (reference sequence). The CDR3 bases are TGCAGTGCTAGCCACGGACTAGCGGGAAACTACAATGAGCAGTTCTTC. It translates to CSASHGLAGNYNEQFF.

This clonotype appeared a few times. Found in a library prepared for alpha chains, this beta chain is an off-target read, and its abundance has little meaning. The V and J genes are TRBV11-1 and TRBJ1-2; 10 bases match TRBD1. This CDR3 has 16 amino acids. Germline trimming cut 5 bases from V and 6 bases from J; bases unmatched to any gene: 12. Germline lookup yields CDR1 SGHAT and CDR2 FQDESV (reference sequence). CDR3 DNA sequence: TGTGCCAGCAGCCAAAGGGGACAGGGGCAAACGGATGGCTACACCTTC. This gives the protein CASSQRGQGQTDGYTF.

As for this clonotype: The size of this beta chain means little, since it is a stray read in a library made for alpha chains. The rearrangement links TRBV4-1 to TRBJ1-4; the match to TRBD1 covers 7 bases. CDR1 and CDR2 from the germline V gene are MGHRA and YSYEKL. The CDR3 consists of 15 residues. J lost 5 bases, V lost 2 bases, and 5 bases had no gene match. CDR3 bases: TGCGCCAGCAGCCAACTCGACAGGGTGAATGAAAAACTGTTTTTT. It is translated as CASSQLDRVNEKLFF.

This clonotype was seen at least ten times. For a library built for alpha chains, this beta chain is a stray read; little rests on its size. CDR3 region: CASSLKPAAEAFF. The CDR3, as DNA: TGTGCCAGCAGCTTAAAGCCAGCCGCGGAAGCTTTCTTT. The chain has TRBV7-3 and TRBJ1-1; D gene uncertain. The CDR3 is made up of 13 amino acids. The V gene lost 1 base and the J gene lost 8 bases, with 11 bases spanning the gap. Germline V CDR1 and CDR2: SGHTA, FQGTGA.

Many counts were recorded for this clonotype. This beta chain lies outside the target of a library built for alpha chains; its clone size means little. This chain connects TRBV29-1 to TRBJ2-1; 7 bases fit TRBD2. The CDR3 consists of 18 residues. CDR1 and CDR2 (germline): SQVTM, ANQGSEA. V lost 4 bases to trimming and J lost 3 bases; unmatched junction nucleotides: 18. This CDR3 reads CSVATVVRDYRFYNEQFF. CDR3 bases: TGCAGCGTTGCTACGGTAGTTAGGGACTACCGATTCTACAATGAGCAGTTCTTC.

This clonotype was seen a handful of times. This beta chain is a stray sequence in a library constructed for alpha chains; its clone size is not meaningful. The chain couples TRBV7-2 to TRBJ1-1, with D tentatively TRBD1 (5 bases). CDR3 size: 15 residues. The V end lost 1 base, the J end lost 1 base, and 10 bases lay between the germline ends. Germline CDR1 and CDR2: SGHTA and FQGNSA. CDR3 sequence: CASSLGGTANTEAFF. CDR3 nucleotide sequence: TGTGCCAGCAGCTTAGGGGGGACGGCGAACACTGAAGCTTTCTTT.

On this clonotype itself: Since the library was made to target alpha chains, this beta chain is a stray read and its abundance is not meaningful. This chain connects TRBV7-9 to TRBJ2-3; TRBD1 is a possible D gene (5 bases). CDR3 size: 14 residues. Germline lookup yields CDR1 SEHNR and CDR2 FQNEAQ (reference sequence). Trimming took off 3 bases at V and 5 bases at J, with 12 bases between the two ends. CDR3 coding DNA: TGTGCCAGCAGCTTTCAGGGTTTTCAAGATACGCAGTATTTT. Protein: CASSFQGFQDTQYF.

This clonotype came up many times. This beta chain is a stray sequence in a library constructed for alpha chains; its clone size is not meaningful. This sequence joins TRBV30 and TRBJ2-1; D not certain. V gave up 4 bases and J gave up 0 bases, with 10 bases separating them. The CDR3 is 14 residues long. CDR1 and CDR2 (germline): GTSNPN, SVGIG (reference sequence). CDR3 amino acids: CAWNTGLSYNEQFF. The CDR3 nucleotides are TGTGCCTGGAATACCGGGCTCTCCTACAATGAGCAGTTCTTC.

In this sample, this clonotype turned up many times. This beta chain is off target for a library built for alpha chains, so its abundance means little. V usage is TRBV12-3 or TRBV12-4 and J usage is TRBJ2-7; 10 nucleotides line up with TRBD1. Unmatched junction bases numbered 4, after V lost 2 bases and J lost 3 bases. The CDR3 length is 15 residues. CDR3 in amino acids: CASSLSRDRGYEQYF. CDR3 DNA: TGTGCCAGCAGTTTAAGCCGGGACAGGGGCTACGAGCAGTACTTC.

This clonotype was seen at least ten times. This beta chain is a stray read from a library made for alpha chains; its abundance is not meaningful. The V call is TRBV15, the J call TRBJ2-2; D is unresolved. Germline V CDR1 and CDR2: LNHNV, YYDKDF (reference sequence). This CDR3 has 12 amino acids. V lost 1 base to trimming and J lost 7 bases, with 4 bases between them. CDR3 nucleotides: TGTGCCACCAGCAGAGGGGGCGGGGAGCTGTTTTTT. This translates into CATSRGGGELFF.

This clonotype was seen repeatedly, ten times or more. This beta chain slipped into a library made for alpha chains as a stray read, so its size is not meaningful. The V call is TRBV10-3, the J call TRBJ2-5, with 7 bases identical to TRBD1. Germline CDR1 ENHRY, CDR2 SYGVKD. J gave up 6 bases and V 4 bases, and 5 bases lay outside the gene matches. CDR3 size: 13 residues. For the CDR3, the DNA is TGTGCCATCAGTGTCGACAGGGAACAGACCCAGTACTTC. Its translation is CAISVDREQTQYF.

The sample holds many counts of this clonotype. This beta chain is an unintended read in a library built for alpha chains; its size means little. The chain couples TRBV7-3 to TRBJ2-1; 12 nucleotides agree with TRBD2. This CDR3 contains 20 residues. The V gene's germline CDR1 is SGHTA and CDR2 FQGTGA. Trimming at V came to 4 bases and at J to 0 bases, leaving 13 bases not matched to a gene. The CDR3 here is CASSSDVTSGGDSSYNEQFF. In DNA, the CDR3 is TGTGCCAGCAGCTCGGATGTGACTAGCGGGGGTGATAGCTCCTACAATGAGCAGTTCTTC.

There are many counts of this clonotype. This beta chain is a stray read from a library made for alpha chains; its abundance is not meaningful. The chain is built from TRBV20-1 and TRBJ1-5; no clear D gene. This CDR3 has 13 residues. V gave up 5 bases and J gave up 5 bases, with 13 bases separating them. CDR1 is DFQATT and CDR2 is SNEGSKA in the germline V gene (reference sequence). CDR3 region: CSASASRDQPQHF. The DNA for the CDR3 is TGCAGTGCTTCAGCCTCCCGGGATCAGCCCCAGCATTTT.

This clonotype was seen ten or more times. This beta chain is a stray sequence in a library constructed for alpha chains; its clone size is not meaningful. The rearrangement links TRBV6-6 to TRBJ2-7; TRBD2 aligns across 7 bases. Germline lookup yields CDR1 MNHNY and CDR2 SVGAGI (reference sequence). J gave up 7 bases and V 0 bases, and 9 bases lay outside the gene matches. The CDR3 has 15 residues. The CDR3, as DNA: TGTGCCAGCAGTTACTCGAACGTGCAGGGAGGGGAGCAGTACTTC. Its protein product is CASSYSNVQGGEQYF.

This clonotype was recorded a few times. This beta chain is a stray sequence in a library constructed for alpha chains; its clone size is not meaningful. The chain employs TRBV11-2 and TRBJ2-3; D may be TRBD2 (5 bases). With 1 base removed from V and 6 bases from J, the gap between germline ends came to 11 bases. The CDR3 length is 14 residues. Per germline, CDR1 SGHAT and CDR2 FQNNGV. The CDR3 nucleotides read TGTGCCAGCAGCTTAGGTCCCACGGGGGATACGCAGTATTTT. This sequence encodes CASSLGPTGDTQYF.

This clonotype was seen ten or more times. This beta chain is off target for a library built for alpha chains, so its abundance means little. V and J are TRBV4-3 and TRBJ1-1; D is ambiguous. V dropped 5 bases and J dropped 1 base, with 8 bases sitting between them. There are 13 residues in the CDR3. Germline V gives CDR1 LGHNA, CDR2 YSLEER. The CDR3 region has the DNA TGCGCCAGCAGCACGAACACGAACACTGAAGCTTTCTTT. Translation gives CASSTNTNTEAFF.

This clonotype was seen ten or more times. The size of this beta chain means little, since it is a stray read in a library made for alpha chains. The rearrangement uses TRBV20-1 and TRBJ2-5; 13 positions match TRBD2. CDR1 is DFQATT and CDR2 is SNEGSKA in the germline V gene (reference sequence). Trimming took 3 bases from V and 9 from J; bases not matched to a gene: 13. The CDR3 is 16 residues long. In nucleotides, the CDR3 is TGCAGTGCTAGCCCCGCGGGACTAGCGGGAACCAAGGCCCAGTACTTC. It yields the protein CSASPAGLAGTKAQYF.

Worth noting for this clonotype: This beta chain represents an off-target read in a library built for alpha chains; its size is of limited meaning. The CDR3 loop reads CASLAGVNTGELFF. The CDR3 DNA reads as TGTGCCAGCTTAGCGGGAGTCAACACCGGGGAGCTGTTTTTT. The J gene is TRBJ2-2, the V gene TRBV28; 9 nucleotides line up with TRBD2. Germline V gene data show CDR1 as MDHEN and CDR2 as SYDVKM. The CDR3 totals 14 residues. The V segment lost 8 bases and the J segment 2 bases; nucleotides outside the gene matches: 3.

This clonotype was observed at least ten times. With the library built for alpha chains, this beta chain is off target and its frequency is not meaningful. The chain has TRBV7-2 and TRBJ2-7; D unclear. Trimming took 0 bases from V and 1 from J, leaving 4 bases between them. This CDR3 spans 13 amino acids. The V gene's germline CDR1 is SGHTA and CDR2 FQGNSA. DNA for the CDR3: TGTGCCAGCAGCTTAGCAGAATCCTACGAGCAGTACTTC. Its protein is CASSLAESYEQYF.

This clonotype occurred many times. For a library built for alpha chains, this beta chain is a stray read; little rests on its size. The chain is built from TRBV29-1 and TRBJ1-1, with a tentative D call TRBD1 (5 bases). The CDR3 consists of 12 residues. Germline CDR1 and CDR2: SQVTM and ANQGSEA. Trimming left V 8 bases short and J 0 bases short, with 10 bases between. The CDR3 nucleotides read TGCAGCACCAGGGACCTGAACACTGAAGCTTTCTTT. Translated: CSTRDLNTEAFF.

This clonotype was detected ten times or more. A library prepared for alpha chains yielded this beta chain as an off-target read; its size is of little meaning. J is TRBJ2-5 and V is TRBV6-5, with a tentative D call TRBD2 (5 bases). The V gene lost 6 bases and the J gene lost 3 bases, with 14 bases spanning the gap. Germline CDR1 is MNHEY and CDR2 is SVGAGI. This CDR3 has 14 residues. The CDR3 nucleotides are TGTGCCAGCAGGAAAGCGGACGGGAAAGAGACCCAGTACTTC. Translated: CASRKADGKETQYF.

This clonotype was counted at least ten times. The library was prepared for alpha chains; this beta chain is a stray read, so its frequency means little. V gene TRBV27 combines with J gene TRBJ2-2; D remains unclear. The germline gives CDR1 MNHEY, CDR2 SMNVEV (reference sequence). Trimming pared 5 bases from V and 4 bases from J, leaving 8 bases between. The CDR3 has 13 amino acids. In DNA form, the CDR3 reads TGTGCCAGCAGTGGGTCCTCCACCGGGGAGCTGTTTTTT. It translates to CASSGSSTGELFF.